A selection of T cell receptor beta chains follows, all from one sample in a study of response to subunit inactivated influenza vaccine. TCRdb itself ran the RT-PCR reads through MiXCR, one entry per CDR3 protein. In the table there are approximately 500,000 distinct CDR3 sequences, 10% to 15% of which are singletons. Sequences were derived from PBMCs from blood, sampled roughly 46 days after vaccination. Source of these receptors: a man between 45 and 60 years old who received an inactivated influenza vaccine. The CDR3 runs from the conserved cysteine through the conserved F or W. D genes are given only for firm matches. Not all rows give a size; the values are once, few, many and, for expanded clones, a class.

v_call	j_call	d_call	clone_size	cdr3_nt	cdr3_aa
TRBV5-1	TRBJ2-3	NA	few	TGCGCTACTGGTAGGGAGAGCACAGATACGCAGTATTTT	CATGRESTDTQYF
TRBV11-2	TRBJ2-7	NA	NA	TGTGCCAGCAGCCTTGAATTTGTAGAGGTGAACGAGCAGTACTTC	CASSLEFVEVNEQYF
TRBV12-3/TRBV12-4	TRBJ2-1	TRBD2	NA	TGTGCCAGCAGTATCACCGGGACTAGCGGGTACAATGAGCAGTTCTTC	CASSITGTSGYNEQFF
TRBV5-5	TRBJ2-1	NA	few	TGTGCCAGCAGCGTACCCCGGGCGAACTACAATGAGCAGTTCTTC	CASSVPRANYNEQFF
TRBV4-1	TRBJ2-1	NA	NA	TGCGCCAGCAGTCCAGACGGTGGGAATGAGCAGTTCTTC	CASSPDGGNEQFF
TRBV5-1	TRBJ1-5	NA	many	TGCGCCAGCAGCTTGAGCGGGGGGAGCAATCAGCCCCAGCATTTT	CASSLSGGSNQPQHF
TRBV20-1	TRBJ2-5	TRBD2	NA	TGCAGTGCTCCCCGCGGGGGGGAAGAGACCCAGTACTTC	CSAPRGGEETQYF
TRBV12-3/TRBV12-4	TRBJ2-3	NA	few	TGTGCCAGCAGTTTTCTAGCAGAGCCAGATACGCAGTATTTT	CASSFLAEPDTQYF
TRBV12-3/TRBV12-4	TRBJ2-5	TRBD1	many	TGTGCCAGCAGGACCGGGACAGGGGGCGAAGAGACCCAGTACTTC	CASRTGTGGEETQYF
TRBV20-1	TRBJ2-3	NA	NA	TGCAGTGCTAGAGTAGCCACAGATACGCAGTATTTT	CSARVATDTQYF
TRBV4-3	TRBJ1-1	NA	few	TGCGCCAGCAGCCAAGATATTCTTACAGGGCGGAACACTGAAGCTTTCTTT	CASSQDILTGRNTEAFF
TRBV12-3/TRBV12-4	TRBJ1-3	TRBD1	many	TGTGCCAGCCAAAAAATAAAGACAGGGAACGCCGGAAACACCATATATTTT	CASQKIKTGNAGNTIYF
TRBV12-3/TRBV12-4	TRBJ2-4	NA	NA	TGTGCCAGCAGTTCCGGGCCCCTAGCCAAAAACATTCAGTACTTC	CASSSGPLAKNIQYF
TRBV29-1	TRBJ2-7	TRBD2	few	TGCAGCGTTGAAGGGACTAGCGGGAGCTCCTACGAGCAGTACTTC	CSVEGTSGSSYEQYF
TRBV29-1	TRBJ2-7	TRBD2	NA	TGCAGCGTTGATCTGGCGGGAGTTTACGAGCAGTACTTC	CSVDLAGVYEQYF
TRBV20-1	TRBJ2-5	TRBD1	NA	TGCAGTGCTCGGACAGGGGGCAGAGAGACCCAGTACTTC	CSARTGGRETQYF
TRBV10-1	TRBJ2-1	NA	NA	TGCGCCAGCAGTGTCCTAGGACCCGGGGATGAGCAGTTCTTC	CASSVLGPGDEQFF
TRBV7-2	TRBJ1-2	NA	many	TGTGCCAGCAGCGTTAATTCGGGTGACGGCGGCTACACCTTC	CASSVNSGDGGYTF
TRBV28	TRBJ2-1	TRBD2	NA	TGTGCCAGCAGCCCCGTTCTGGGACTAGCGGGGGGTGGCAATGAGCAGTTCTTC	CASSPVLGLAGGGNEQFF
TRBV5-5	TRBJ1-2	NA	few	TGTGCCAGCAGCTTGAGGGGGGTCTATGGCTACACCTTC	CASSLRGVYGYTF
TRBV4-1	TRBJ1-4	TRBD1	NA	TGCGCCAGCAGCCGGACGACAGGGTTCGCTGAAAAACTGTTTTTT	CASSRTTGFAEKLFF
TRBV28	TRBJ1-5	TRBD1	NA	TGTGCCAGCAGCTATCCGGGACAGGACTATCAGCCCCAGCATTTT	CASSYPGQDYQPQHF
TRBV29-1	TRBJ1-5	NA	NA	TGCAGCGCCTCGACAGGCAAAGGCGGCAATCAGCCCCAGCATTTT	CSASTGKGGNQPQHF
TRBV20-1	TRBJ2-5	NA	NA	TGCAGTGCCGCCTCTGACCGGGGCCAAGAGACCCAGTACTTC	CSAASDRGQETQYF
TRBV20-1	TRBJ2-1	TRBD2	few	TGCAGTGCCTCAAAGGGACTAGCGGGAGTTCTTAACTACAATGAGCAGTTCTTC	CSASKGLAGVLNYNEQFF
TRBV2	TRBJ2-3	TRBD2	few	TGTGCCAGCAGTGGGCGACTAGCGGGGGGGCAAGATACGCAGTATTTT	CASSGRLAGGQDTQYF
TRBV6-1	TRBJ2-7	NA	many	TGTGCCAGCAGCCCCCCACCGGGACACCCAACCTACGAGCAGTACTTC	CASSPPPGHPTYEQYF
TRBV20-1	TRBJ2-4	NA	NA	TGCAGTGCTAGAGAAGGGGAGCTAGCCAAAAACATTCAGTACTTC	CSAREGELAKNIQYF
TRBV5-1	TRBJ2-7	NA	NA	TGCGCCAGCAGCGGGGGGCTTGAGCAGTACTTC	CASSGGLEQYF
TRBV6-5	TRBJ2-7	TRBD2	few	TGTGCCAGCAGTTACACCTCAGCGGGAGGCGAGCAGTACTTC	CASSYTSAGGEQYF
TRBV7-2	TRBJ2-7	NA	NA	TGTGCCAGCAGCACAAATCGCTACGAGCAGTACTTC	CASSTNRYEQYF
TRBV29-1	TRBJ2-7	TRBD1	many	TGCAGCGCGACAGGGGCGCCGTCCTACGAGCAGTACTTC	CSATGAPSYEQYF
TRBV24-1	TRBJ2-5	NA	few	TGTGCCACCAGTGCCCCTGGGTCGGGAGACCAAGAGACCCAGTACTTC	CATSAPGSGDQETQYF
TRBV24-1	TRBJ1-5	TRBD1	NA	TGTGCCACCAGTGACCAGGGGGCCCGTCAGCCCCAGCATTTT	CATSDQGARQPQHF
TRBV2	TRBJ2-7	NA	NA	TGTGCCAGCATTGCACGGGGTCATAACGAGCAGTACTTC	CASIARGHNEQYF
TRBV28	TRBJ2-6	TRBD2	NA	TGTGCCAGCAGTTTTGCTAGCGGGAGAAACGCGGCCAACGTCCTGACTTTC	CASSFASGRNAANVLTF
TRBV6-1	TRBJ2-7	NA	few	TGTGCCATCTCCCCTCGACGGGAGCAGTACTTC	CAISPRREQYF
TRBV12-3/TRBV12-4	TRBJ2-1	NA	few	TGTGCCAGCAGTTTTTTTCCTCGCTACAATGAGCAGTTCTTC	CASSFFPRYNEQFF
TRBV29-1	TRBJ1-5	NA	NA	TGCAGCGTCCGCGGGTCGGGGAATCAGCCCCAGCATTTT	CSVRGSGNQPQHF
TRBV4-2	TRBJ2-5	TRBD2	NA	TGTGCCAGCAGCCAAGATCTAGCGGGAGGGCCCATTGGGGAGACCCAGTACTTC	CASSQDLAGGPIGETQYF
TRBV20-1	TRBJ1-1	NA	few	TGCAGTGCCGGGCATCAAGGGGCCAAGAACACTGAAGCTTTCTTT	CSAGHQGAKNTEAFF
TRBV29-1	TRBJ2-7	NA	NA	TGCAGCGTGGCACAGGGCTACGAGCAGTACTTC	CSVAQGYEQYF
TRBV5-4	TRBJ2-2	NA	NA	TGTGCCAGCAGCTTGGAGAATAAACGCGGGGAGCTGTTTTTT	CASSLENKRGELFF
TRBV24-1	TRBJ2-5	TRBD2	NA	TGTGCCACCAGTGAAGGGCCGCGGGAGGGCCGAGGGACCCAGTACTTC	CATSEGPREGRGTQYF
TRBV27	TRBJ2-3	TRBD1	few	TGTGCCAGCAGTTCACCAGCTACAGGGGCAGATACGCAGTATTTT	CASSSPATGADTQYF
TRBV5-1	TRBJ2-3	NA	many	TGCGCCAGCAGCTTACAGACCAGGGGCGCAGATACGCAGTATTTT	CASSLQTRGADTQYF
TRBV11-1	TRBJ1-2	NA	NA	TGTGCCAGCAGCTTAGTAGGCCGGGGCTCAAAAGATTTCGTATATGGCTACACCTTC	CASSLVGRGSKDFVYGYTF
TRBV20-1	TRBJ1-2	NA	many	TGCAGTGCTAGACAGAACTATGGCTACACCTTC	CSARQNYGYTF
TRBV28	TRBJ1-5	NA	NA	TGTGCCAGCGGTACCATCGATCAGCCCCAGCATTTT	CASGTIDQPQHF
TRBV6-2/TRBV6-3	TRBJ2-3	NA	NA	TGTGCCAGCAGTCGGGACTTCTCAGATACGCAGTATTTT	CASSRDFSDTQYF
TRBV12-3/TRBV12-4	TRBJ2-3	NA	NA	TGTGCCAGCAGTTTAAGTCGCGGGGCCACAGATACGCAGTATTTT	CASSLSRGATDTQYF
TRBV10-3	TRBJ2-7	TRBD1	NA	TGTGCCATCAGTAGTGGACAGGGTGGTCGGTACGAGCAGTACTTC	CAISSGQGGRYEQYF
TRBV20-1	TRBJ2-3	TRBD2	few	TGCAGTGCTAAGGGACTAGCGGGCAACACAGATACGCAGTATTTT	CSAKGLAGNTDTQYF